This T cell receptor (beta chain) was identified in a study of OX40 agonist ivuxolimab in advanced cancers. Study-level information: With a range of roughly 20 to 80, age averaged approximately 60 years, and 65% to 90% were male. General observations from the study: Mean expanded clone counts were higher in CD8+ than CD4+ T cells. At 0.1 to 3.0 mg/kg and by week 6, clonal expansion occurred in CD4+ and CD8+ blood T cells.

Clones were sequenced by immunoSEQ multiplex PCR, and TCRdb holds only the in-frame ones, with some missing. The data contain 75,000 to 100,000 clones, 70% to 85% of them singletons. As concerns this clone: Its antigen remains unknown.

Trimming took 3 bases from V and 7 from J; bases not matched to a gene: 7. Germline assignment: CDR1 KGHSH and CDR2 LQKENI. This CDR3 spans 15 amino acids. Patients were excluded for autoimmune disease history or systemic immunosuppression. The origin of this receptor is an adult with an advanced solid tumor such as melanoma, head and neck, liver or kidney cancer. Source: CD4+ or CD8+ T cells sorted from blood, taken in a trial of the OX40 agonist ivuxolimab. This rearrangement joins TRBV18 to TRBJ2-2; 8 bases line up with TRBD1. The CDR3 region is CASSPGTGVVGELFF. CDR3 DNA sequence: TGTGCCAGCTCACCGGGGACAGGCGTGGTCGGGGAGCTGTTTTTT.